The table lists the clone carrying this T cell receptor beta chain with a count of one. These data are taken from a study of blood T cell repertoires in COVID-19. Study background: The study drew acute and convalescent COVID-19 samples from the United States, Italy and Spain. Sample material is recorded as cDNA or gDNA derived from T cells, B-cell-depleted T cells, or PBMCs.

In the original processing: Reference gene primer amplification yielded estimated nucleated cell counts. Method: immunoSEQ multiplex PCR; TCRdb's copy keeps in-frame clones and lacks some. V, J and clone size were drawn from that table, and D and trimming were deduced from the DNA. This table has around 260,000 clones, approximately 87% appearing once. The germline CDR1 and CDR2 sequences are SGHVS and FQNEAQ. V dropped 1 base and J dropped 8; count of bases not matched to a gene: 13. CDR3 length equals 17 residues. This rearrangement joins TRBV7-8 to TRBJ2-1, with 8 bases aligning to TRBD2. This clonotype was obtained from a man in his sixties who had recovered from COVID-19. The source material was peripheral blood. The CDR3 protein is CASSLVFVPGGPDEQFF. The CDR3 DNA follows: TGTGCCAGCAGCTTAGTGTTTGTGCCGGGGGGGCCAGATGAGCAGTTCTTC.